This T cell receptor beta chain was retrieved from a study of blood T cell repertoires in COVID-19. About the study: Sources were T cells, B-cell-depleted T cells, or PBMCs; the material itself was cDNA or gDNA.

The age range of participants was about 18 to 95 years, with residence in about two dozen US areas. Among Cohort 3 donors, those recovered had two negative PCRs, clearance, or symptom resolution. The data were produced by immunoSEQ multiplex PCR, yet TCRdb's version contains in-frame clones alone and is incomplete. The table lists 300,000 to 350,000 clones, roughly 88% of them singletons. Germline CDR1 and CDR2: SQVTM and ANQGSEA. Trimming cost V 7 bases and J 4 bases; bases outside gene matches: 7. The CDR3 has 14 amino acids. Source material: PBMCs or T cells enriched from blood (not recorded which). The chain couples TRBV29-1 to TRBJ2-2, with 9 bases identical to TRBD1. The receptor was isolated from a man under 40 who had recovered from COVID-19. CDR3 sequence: CSALGTGTTGELFF. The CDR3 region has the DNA TGCAGCGCCCTCGGGACAGGGACCACCGGGGAGCTGTTTTTT.